These 12 T cell receptor beta chains originate from one sample sequenced in a study of cytomegalovirus exposure and HLA in healthy donors. Primers: 60 Vbeta forward and 13 Jbeta reverse. Measured with immunoSEQ multiplex PCR; TCRdb has only the in-frame clones, and not every one. The data contain under 250,000 clones, around 73% of them singletons. The sequenced material came from PBMCs. These receptors were collected from a male donor in good health and CMV-seronegative.

J is TRBJ2-5 and V is TRBV7-8, with TRBD2 matching over 10 bases. Trimming removed 4 bases from V and 4 bases from J; junction bases left unmatched: 15. The CDR3 spans 18 residues. Germline CDR1 and CDR2: SGHVS and FQNEAQ. CDR3 protein: CASSSHQALAGVRETQYF. DNA of the CDR3: TGTGCCAGCAGCTCCCACCAAGCCCTAGCGGGAGTACGAGAGACCCAGTACTTC.

The chain links TRBV7-9 to TRBJ2-7, with TRBD2 as a possible D gene (5 bases). Germline V gives CDR1 SEHNR, CDR2 FQNEAQ (reference sequence). The CDR3 is 12 amino acids. V was trimmed by 7 bases and J by 4 bases, leaving 11 bases between them. The CDR3: CASTTTGYEQYF. The DNA for the CDR3 is TGTGCCAGCACCACTACGGGGTACGAGCAGTACTTC.

The chain employs TRBV7-3 and TRBJ2-1; D unresolved. V lost 0 bases, J lost 10 bases, and 10 bases lay in between. In germline, CDR1 is SGHTA, CDR2 FQGTGA. CDR3 length: 13 amino acids. In nucleotides, the CDR3 is TGTGCCAGCAGCTTAACGATCAGAGGCGAGCAGTTCTTC. It encodes CASSLTIRGEQFF.

The CDR3 nucleotides are TGTGCCAGCAATGGCCTTCTCCCCGAGCAGTACTTC. As protein: CASNGLLPEQYF. V usage is TRBV6-4 and J usage is TRBJ2-7; D gene ambiguous. Trimming cost V 7 bases and J 6 bases, with 13 bases left between them. The germline CDR1 and CDR2 sequences are MRHNA and SNTAGT. The CDR3 length is 12 residues.

The gene calls are TRBV6-4 and TRBJ2-3, with D tentatively TRBD1 (6 bases). The CDR3 contains 15 residues. With 3 bases removed from V and 6 bases from J, the gap between germline ends came to 16 bases. CDR1 and CDR2 from the germline V gene are MRHNA and SNTAGT. This CDR3 is CASSEGHAKGDTQYF. The CDR3 region has the DNA TGTGCCAGCAGTGAGGGACACGCGAAGGGCGATACGCAGTATTTT.

The V call is TRBV6-5, the J call TRBJ1-4, with D tentatively TRBD1 (5 bases). In germline, CDR1 is MNHEY, CDR2 SVGAGI. The length of the CDR3 is 14 residues. Trimming stripped 6 bases from V and 5 bases from J, with 13 bases between. For the CDR3, the DNA is TGTGCCAGCAGACCGGGACTCCAAAATGAAAAACTGTTTTTT. This gives the protein CASRPGLQNEKLFF.

The genes are TRBV28 and TRBJ2-2; 9 bases fit TRBD2. The CDR3 sequence is 16 residues long. Germline lookup yields CDR1 MDHEN and CDR2 SYDVKM. Trimming cost V 4 bases and J 4 bases; bases outside gene matches: 7. The CDR3 DNA reads as TGTGCCAGCAGTTCCAGTATAGCGGGAGTCACCGGGGAGCTGTTTTTT. Translating it yields CASSSSIAGVTGELFF.

The table lists this clone with a few counts. The rearrangement uses TRBV2 and TRBJ2-7; D perhaps matches TRBD2 (6 bases). Per the germline V gene, CDR1 is SNHLY and CDR2 is FYNNEI. There are 14 residues in the CDR3. Deletions cut 6 bases from V and 6 bases from J, with 18 bases between. CDR3 amino acids: CASSDLGRRGEQYF. DNA of the CDR3: TGTGCCAGCAGCGACTTAGGGAGGAGGGGCGAGCAGTACTTC.

The CDR3 spells CASSLASETQYF. CDR3 in DNA: TGTGCCAGCAGCTTAGCCTCCGAGACCCAGTACTTC. The rearrangement joins TRBV7-6 to TRBJ2-5, with D unresolved. CDR3 length: 12 amino acids. The V end was cut by 0 bases, the J end by 5 bases, with 4 bases between. CDR1 and CDR2 from the germline V gene are SGHVS and FNYEAQ.

This rearrangement joins TRBV6-5 to TRBJ1-2; 7 bases match TRBD1. CDR1 is MNHEY, CDR2 SVGAGI, per germline. The CDR3 is 15 residues long. V was clipped by 6 bases and J by 6 bases; unmatched bases: 13. The CDR3 is CASRAGQMLYNGYTF. Written as DNA, the CDR3 is TGTGCCAGCAGGGCGGGACAGATGCTTTACAATGGCTACACCTTC.

The V gene is TRBV2, the J gene TRBJ2-7; TRBD2 matches 8 bases. V lost 4 bases, J lost 6 bases, and 8 bases stayed unmatched. The CDR3 sequence is 14 residues long. Germline loops: CDR1 SNHLY, CDR2 FYNNEI. The CDR3 DNA sequence: TGTGCCAGCAGTGGAGGGGCGGGAGGCCCCGAGCAGTACTTC. Amino acids: CASSGGAGGPEQYF.

The gene calls are TRBV7-9 and TRBJ1-5; D not resolved. Germline values: CDR1 SEHNR, CDR2 FQNEAQ (reference sequence). Trimming pared 4 bases from V and 0 bases from J, leaving 10 bases between. There are 15 residues in the CDR3. Here the CDR3 reads CASSSGSYSNQPQHF. DNA for the CDR3: TGTGCCAGCAGCTCGGGAAGTTATAGCAATCAGCCCCAGCATTTT.